The rows below give T cell receptor beta chains drawn from one sample of a study of Graves' ophthalmopathy and Graves' hyperthyroidism. TCRdb analysed the multiplex PCR reads with MiXCR anew, one entry per CDR3 protein. The table records 600,000 to 700,000 distinct CDR3 sequences, more than 40% of them present only once. Sequencing was carried out using peripheral blood. These receptors all stem from an adult man with Graves' ophthalmopathy. CDR3s include the opening cysteine and the closing phenylalanine or tryptophan. The D gene is left open where the match is weak. Size is stated for part of the rows, as once, few or many counts, or as a class when the clone is expanded.

>TRBJ1-6|many|TRBV7-7|-
TGTGCCAGCAGCTTAAACGCAAACTCACCCCTCCACTTT
CASSLNANSPLHF
>TRBJ2-3|few|TRBV29-1|-
TGCAGCGTTCCCATTAGGGGGAGGACGCAGTATTTT
CSVPIRGRTQYF
>TRBJ1-5|many|TRBV9|-
TGTGCCAGCAGCGTAGGTTCCCAGAGCAATCAGCCCCAGCATTTT
CASSVGSQSNQPQHF
>TRBJ2-7|-|TRBV10-3|TRBD1
TGTGCCATCAGTAATCCGGGACAGGGCTACGAGCAGTACTTC
CAISNPGQGYEQYF
>TRBJ1-1|-|TRBV27|-
TGTGCCAGCAGTTCGGGACACACTGAAGCTTTCTTT
CASSSGHTEAFF
>TRBJ1-4|-|TRBV7-9|TRBD1
TGTGCCAGCAGTCATCCACAGGGGGCATATGAAAAACTGTTTTTT
CASSHPQGAYEKLFF
>TRBJ1-1|few|TRBV30|-
TGTGCCTGGAGTGTTCCGGGAGGCACTGAAGCTTTCTTT
CAWSVPGGTEAFF
>TRBJ1-2|many|TRBV24-1|-
TGTGCCACCAGTCGGGGCCAGAACTATGGCTACACCTTC
CATSRGQNYGYTF
>TRBJ1-2|many|TRBV2|-
TGTGCCAGCAGTGAAGAGACTAACTATGGCTACACCTTC
CASSEETNYGYTF
>TRBJ2-6|-|TRBV7-9|-
TGTGCCAGCAGCTTAGAGGATAGCGGATACTATGGGGCCAACGTCCTGACTTTC
CASSLEDSGYYGANVLTF
>TRBJ2-5|many|TRBV2|-
TGTGCCAGCAGTACACGGGAGACCCAGTACTTC
CASSTRETQYF
>TRBJ1-1|few|TRBV5-6|-
TGTGCCAGCAGCCAAGACGGGGTAGGGACTGAAGCTTTCTTT
CASSQDGVGTEAFF
>TRBJ2-6|few|TRBV12-3/TRBV12-4|-
TGTGCCAGCAGCCAAATGGGGGGCTCTGGGGCCAACGTCCTGACTTTC
CASSQMGGSGANVLTF
>TRBJ1-1|-|TRBV10-3|-
TGTGCCAGCTCATGGGGAGTGAACACTGAAGCTTTCTTT
CASSWGVNTEAFF
>TRBJ2-7|many|TRBV7-2|-
TGTGCCAGCAGCTTAGAGTGGGGTTACGAGCAGTACTTC
CASSLEWGYEQYF
>TRBJ1-2|-|TRBV7-3|-
TGCGCCAGCAGCCAAGGGGTCCACGCTACGGGAGGCTACACCTTC
CASSQGVHATGGYTF
>TRBJ1-1|-|TRBV24-1|-
TGTGCCACCACGTCAGGGAACACTGAAGCTTTCTTT
CATTSGNTEAFF
>TRBJ1-1|-|TRBV29-1|-
TGCAGCGTTGAACAAACCAGGGGCGCTGAAGCTTTCTTT
CSVEQTRGAEAFF
>TRBJ2-7|many|TRBV2|-
TGTGCCAGCAGTGAAGGCCCAGGAGGTTACTACGAGCAGTACTTC
CASSEGPGGYYEQYF
>TRBJ2-5|-|TRBV6-5|TRBD1
TGTGCCAGCAGTTACTCGGGGACAGGCCATGCCGAGACCCAGTACTTC
CASSYSGTGHAETQYF
>TRBJ2-2|many|TRBV7-3|TRBD1
TGTGCCAGCAGCCCGGGACAGTCGAACACCGGGGAGCTGTTTTTT
CASSPGQSNTGELFF
>TRBJ2-7|-|TRBV2|TRBD1
TGTGCCAGCAGTTTTTCCTGGGACAGCGTCAACTACGAGCAGTACTTC
CASSFSWDSVNYEQYF
>TRBJ1-1|-|TRBV20-1|-
TGCAGTGCTTCCCAGGGGTTACGAACTGAAGCTTTCTTT
CSASQGLRTEAFF
>TRBJ1-2|-|TRBV11-1|-
TGTGCCAGCAGCGCTTCCGGGTCCTATGGCTACACCTTC
CASSASGSYGYTF
>TRBJ1-2|-|TRBV11-2|TRBD1
TGTGCCAGCAGCTTAGACGGGACAGGGGGCGCCTATGGCTACACCTTC
CASSLDGTGGAYGYTF
>TRBJ1-1|-|TRBV29-1|-
TGCAGCGTTGACGCGGGGAGGCGAGCTTTCTTT
CSVDAGRRAFF
>TRBJ1-5|-|TRBV7-9|-
TGTGCCAGCAGCTTAGGGGGGGCAGGGGCGGCGGAGACCCAGCATTTT
CASSLGGAGAAETQHF
>TRBJ1-5|many|TRBV6-5|-
TGTGCCAGCAGTAAAGGACGGAATCAGCCCCAGCATTTT
CASSKGRNQPQHF
>TRBJ1-2|-|TRBV25-1|TRBD1
TGTGCTAGAGATTTCGGACAGGGGACTGGCTACACCTTC
CARDFGQGTGYTF
>TRBJ1-1|-|TRBV6-1|-
TGTGCCAGCAGTGAAACTACGGGGACTAAGGGGGGAGCTTTCTTT
CASSETTGTKGGAFF
>TRBJ1-1|-|TRBV25-1|-
TGTGCCAGCAGCTTACCGGGATTCGACACTGAAGCTTCCTTT
CASSLPGFDTEASF
>TRBJ2-7|many|TRBV2|TRBD1
TGTGCCAGCCTCTCTGGGACAGACTCATACGAGCAGTACTTC
CASLSGTDSYEQYF
>TRBJ2-5|-|TRBV11-2|-
TGTGCCAGCAGCTTCGGAGGGATCTTAACGGAGACCCAGTACTTC
CASSFGGILTETQYF
>TRBJ2-7|-|TRBV20-1|-
TGCAGTGCTAGAGATCCCATAGACAGATACGAGCAGTACTTC
CSARDPIDRYEQYF
>TRBJ1-2|once|TRBV5-6|-
TGTGCCAGCAGTGCTGGGACGTTGGCTAACTATGGCTACACCTTC
CASSAGTLANYGYTF
>TRBJ1-1|-|TRBV10-3|TRBD1
TGTGCCAGCAGTTCCGGACAGGGGGCTCGGGGGACTGAAGCTTTCTTT
CASSSGQGARGTEAFF
>TRBJ1-1|-|TRBV9|-
TGTGCCAGCAGCACTCATACTGAAGCTTTCTTT
CASSTHTEAFF
>TRBJ1-1|many|TRBV2|-
TGTGCCAGCAGCGGAGGGAGGCAGGGTGAAGCTTTCTTT
CASSGGRQGEAFF
>TRBJ2-7|-|TRBV2|TRBD1
TGTGCCAGCAGTTTGCAGCAGGGGGCAGGGGGCTACGAGCAGTACTTC
CASSLQQGAGGYEQYF
>TRBJ2-5|many|TRBV7-9|-
TGTGCCAGCAGGATAGGGGGATTAGGGTACCAAGAGACCCAGTACTTC
CASRIGGLGYQETQYF
>TRBJ1-2|many|TRBV24-1|-
TGTGCCACCAGTGACCGAACAGGGTTCTATGGCTACACCTTC
CATSDRTGFYGYTF
>TRBJ1-2|many|TRBV15|-
TGTGCCACCAGCAGAGACCCAGGACCTAACTATGGCTACACCTTC
CATSRDPGPNYGYTF
>TRBJ1-1|-|TRBV7-6|TRBD1
TGTGCCAGCAGCCTTTTACAGGGGACCACTGAAGCTTTCTTT
CASSLLQGTTEAFF
>TRBJ1-2|-|TRBV29-1|-
TGCAGCGCAGGTCAGCGGGGGGACTACACCTTC
CSAGQRGDYTF
>TRBJ2-1|-|TRBV2|-
TGTGCCAGCAGTGATTGGGGTGGAGCGAGCGATGAGCAGTTCTTC
CASSDWGGASDEQFF
>TRBJ2-6|many|TRBV5-1|-
TGCGCCAGCAGCCCTAGACAGACCTCTGGGGCCAACGTCCTGACTTTC
CASSPRQTSGANVLTF